One T cell receptor (beta chain) is described in this entry. The target antigen is unknown. CDR1 is MNHNS, CDR2 SASEGT, per germline. V was clipped by 5 bases and J by 4 bases, with 8 bases between them. This CDR3 has 12 amino acids. Sequenced by immunoSEQ multiplex PCR; TCRdb stores in-frame clones only, minus some. The profile shows tens of thousands of clones, about 90% of them singletons. Blood was sampled at baseline, cycle 4 day 1, and cycle 7 day 1. The source of the sample is a study of OX40 agonist ivuxolimab in advanced cancers. Study outcomes and limitations: On average, CD8+ T cells showed a greater number of expanded clones than CD4+.

The chain employs TRBV6-1 and TRBJ2-5, with D perhaps matching TRBD2 (6 bases). This receptor was obtained from an adult with an advanced solid tumor such as melanoma, head and neck, liver or kidney cancer. The material sequenced was CD4+ or CD8+ T cells sorted from blood, taken in a trial of the OX40 agonist ivuxolimab. The CDR3 is CASSWTTETQYF. The CDR3 nucleotides read TGTGCCAGCAGTTGGACTACAGAGACCCAGTACTTC.